What follows are 5 T cell receptor beta chains derived from one specimen sequenced in a study of blood T cell repertoires in COVID-19 (dated by TCRdb to the early 2020s). Receptor libraries were prepared by the immunoSEQ multiplex PCR assay. The table comes from immuneACCESS by way of TCRdb, which keeps in-frame sequences with V and J called. Part of the clones is missing from these tables; in studies checked, under half for an unresolved V gene and the rest for unknown reasons. The sample contains 85,000 to 110,000 clones, 89% of them found a single time. The biggest ten clones account for 3.5% of the sample. Sample: peripheral blood. The receptors shown here come from a woman in her sixties or seventies with acute or convalescent COVID-19.

The chain uses TRBV15 and TRBJ1-2; D gene ambiguous. The CDR3 is 14 amino acids. Trimming cost V 3 bases and J 1 base, with 9 bases left between them. In germline, CDR1 is LNHNV, CDR2 YYDKDF (reference sequence). The CDR3 nucleotides are TGTGCCACCAGCAGGACCGGGATTAACTATGGCTACACCTTC. Its translation: CATSRTGINYGYTF.

The chain couples TRBV15 to TRBJ2-1; 8 bases line up with TRBD1. Germline V gene data show CDR1 as LNHNV and CDR2 as YYDKDF (reference sequence). The CDR3 consists of 15 residues. Unmatched junction bases numbered 1, after V lost 0 bases and J lost 3 bases. CDR3 sequence: CATSRDTGGYNEQFF. DNA for the CDR3: TGTGCCACCAGCAGAGATACAGGGGGCTACAATGAGCAGTTCTTC.

The rearrangement links TRBV7-2 to TRBJ1-3; possible D gene TRBD1, 5 bases. Germline lookup yields CDR1 SGHTA and CDR2 FQGNSA. V was cut by 0 bases and J by 0 bases, with 15 bases left in between. The length of the CDR3 is 18 residues. CDR3 bases: TGTGCCAGCAGCTTAGCTCGGGGACGGGGGAGCTCTGGAAACACCATATATTTT. Its translation: CASSLARGRGSSGNTIYF.

The chain recombines TRBV6-6 with TRBJ1-5; possibly TRBD1 for D (6 bases). Trimming pared 2 bases from V and 7 bases from J, leaving 12 bases between. Per germline, CDR1 MNHNY and CDR2 SVGAGI (reference sequence). The CDR3 has 14 residues. CDR3 residues: CASSYPGAWQPQHF. The CDR3 coding sequence is TGTGCCAGCAGTTACCCAGGGGCATGGCAGCCCCAGCATTTT.

J is TRBJ1-2 and V is TRBV9, with 8 nucleotides matching TRBD1. Losses at the gene ends were 0 bases for V and 4 bases for J; bases not matched to a gene: 2. From germline, CDR1 is SGDLS and CDR2 YYNGEE. This CDR3 has 14 residues. This CDR3 reads CASSVGGTGYGYTF. The CDR3 DNA reads as TGTGCCAGCAGCGTAGGTGGGACAGGCTATGGCTACACCTTC.